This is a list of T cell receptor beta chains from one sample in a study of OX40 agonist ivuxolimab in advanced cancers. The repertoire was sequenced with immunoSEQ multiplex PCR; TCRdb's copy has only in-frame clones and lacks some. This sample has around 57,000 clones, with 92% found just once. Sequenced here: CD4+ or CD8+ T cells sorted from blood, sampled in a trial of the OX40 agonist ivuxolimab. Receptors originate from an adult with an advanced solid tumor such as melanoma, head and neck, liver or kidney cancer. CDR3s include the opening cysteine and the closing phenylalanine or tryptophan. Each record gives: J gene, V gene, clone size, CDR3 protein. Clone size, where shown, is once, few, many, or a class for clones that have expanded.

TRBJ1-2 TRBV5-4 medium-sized CASSTVGDYTF
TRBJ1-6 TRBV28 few CASSSSTGATSPLHF
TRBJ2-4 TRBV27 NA CASSLSAKNIQYF
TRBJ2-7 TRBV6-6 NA CASSVPADGSGEQYF
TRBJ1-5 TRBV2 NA CASRLWNSNQPQHF
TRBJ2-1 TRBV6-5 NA CASSYEGQRYNEQFF
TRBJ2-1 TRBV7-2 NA CASSLSGRASNEQFF
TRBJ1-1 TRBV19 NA CASSILMNTEAFF
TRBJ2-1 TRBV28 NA CASSLLYGAYNEQFF
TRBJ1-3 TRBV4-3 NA CASSQDGEGTGNTIYF
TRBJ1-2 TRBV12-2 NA CASRLGTNYGYTF
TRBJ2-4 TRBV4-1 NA CASSPPSEVKNIQYF
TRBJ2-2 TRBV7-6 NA CASSNPEQGGLDGELFF
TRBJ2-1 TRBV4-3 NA CASSQGTSGYNEQFF
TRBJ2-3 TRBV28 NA CASSTGGLTDTQYF
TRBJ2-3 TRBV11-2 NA CASSLAGDAQYF
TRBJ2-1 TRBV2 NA CASSGFLAGYRSEQFF
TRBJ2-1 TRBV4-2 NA CASSQVPYGRVDNEQFF
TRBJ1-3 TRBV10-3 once CAIRVDPGNTIYF
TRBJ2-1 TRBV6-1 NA CASRARSSYNEQFF
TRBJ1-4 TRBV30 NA CAWSPGQGNEKLFF
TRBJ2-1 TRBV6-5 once CASSFPSGGGQFF
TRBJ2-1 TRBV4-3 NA CASSPGGYEQFF
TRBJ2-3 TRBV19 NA CASSIVAGNTDTQYF
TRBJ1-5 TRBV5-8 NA CASSHTQSWGANQPQHF
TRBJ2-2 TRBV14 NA CASSQAGTGELFF
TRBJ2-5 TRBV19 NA CASSIDRVTQYF
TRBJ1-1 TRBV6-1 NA CASSALQDWNTEAFF
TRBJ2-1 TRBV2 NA CASISSQGANEQFF
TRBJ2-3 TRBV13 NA CASSLLTDTQYF
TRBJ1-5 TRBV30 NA CAWSVDGTGMHQPQHF
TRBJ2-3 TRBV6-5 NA CASSYGTGEGTDTQYF
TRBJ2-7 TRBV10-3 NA CAISDIPGTVTYEQYF
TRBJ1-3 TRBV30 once CALGGNTIYF
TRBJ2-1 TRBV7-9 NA CASSLALPNEQFF
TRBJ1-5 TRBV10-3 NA CAISEVGPSNQPQHF
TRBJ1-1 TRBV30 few CAWAGNSFEAFF
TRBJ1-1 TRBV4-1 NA CASSHLLVGQGVYTEAFF
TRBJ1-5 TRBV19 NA CASSIFGQSNQPQHF
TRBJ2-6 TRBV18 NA CASSPSRYSGANVLTF
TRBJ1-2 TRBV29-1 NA CSVEDFPYGYTF
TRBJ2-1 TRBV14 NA CASSQVRVSYNEQFF